The sequence of this T cell receptor (beta chain) was determined in a study of human T cells and chemical hapten exposure. About the research overall: The study enrolled mostly female patients with alopecia areata, totalis or universalis.

There are many counts of this clonotype. TCRdb called the RACE reads again in MiXCR, with one record for every CDR3 protein. The sample contains roughly 360,000 distinct CDR3 sequences, about 4.4% of which appear only once. The CDR3 has 13 residues. The germline V gene has CDR1 SQVTM and CDR2 ANQGSEA. Deletions cut 0 bases from V and 5 bases from J, with 7 bases between. Indicated time point: patch test 1, 2 weeks after DPC sensitization. The treatment: therapeutic diphenylcyclopropenone sensitization with weekly scalp DPC. This receptor was identified in a woman aged 50 to 60 with alopecia areata. Some clones in this sample may be carry-over from other donors' samples. The gene calls are TRBV29-1 and TRBJ1-4; D gene ambiguous. Sequences were derived from whole blood, sampled in connection with sensitization to the hapten diphenylcyclopropenone (DPC). The CDR3 DNA reads TGCAGCGTTGAAGAAACCGGGAATGAAAAACTGTTTTTT. Its translation: CSVEETGNEKLFF.